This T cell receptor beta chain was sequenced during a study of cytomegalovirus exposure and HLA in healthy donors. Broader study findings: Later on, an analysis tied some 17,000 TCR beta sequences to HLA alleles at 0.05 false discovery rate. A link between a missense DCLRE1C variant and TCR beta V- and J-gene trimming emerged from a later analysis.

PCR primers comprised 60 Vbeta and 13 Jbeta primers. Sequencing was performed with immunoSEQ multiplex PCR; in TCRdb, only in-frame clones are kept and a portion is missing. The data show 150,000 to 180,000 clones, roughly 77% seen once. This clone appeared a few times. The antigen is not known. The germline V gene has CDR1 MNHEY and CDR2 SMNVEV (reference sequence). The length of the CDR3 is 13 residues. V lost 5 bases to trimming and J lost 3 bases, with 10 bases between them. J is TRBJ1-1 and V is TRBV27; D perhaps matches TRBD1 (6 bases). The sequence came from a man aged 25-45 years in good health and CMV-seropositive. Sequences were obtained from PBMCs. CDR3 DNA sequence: TGTGCCAGCAGTCCATACAGGGACACTGAAGCTTTCTTT. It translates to CASSPYRDTEAFF.